This TCR beta chain was found in a study of T cells in localized non-small cell lung cancer. This CDR3 comprises 14 residues. Trimming removed 2 bases at V and 5 bases at J, with 12 bases between. Germline V gives CDR1 MNHNS, CDR2 SASEGT. TCRdb's table, derived via immunoSEQ multiplex PCR, lists solely in-frame clones and lacks some. Of tens of thousands of clones in the sample, approximately 90% were seen once. Sequenced material: peripheral blood, taken before any cancer treatment. The genes are TRBV6-1 and TRBJ1-2, with D unclear. The sequence came from a man aged 35 to 70 with stage I squamous cell lung carcinoma. As DNA, the CDR3 is TGTGCCAGCAGTGAATCTCACAGCAATTATGGCTACACCTTC. It specifies CASSESHSNYGYTF.